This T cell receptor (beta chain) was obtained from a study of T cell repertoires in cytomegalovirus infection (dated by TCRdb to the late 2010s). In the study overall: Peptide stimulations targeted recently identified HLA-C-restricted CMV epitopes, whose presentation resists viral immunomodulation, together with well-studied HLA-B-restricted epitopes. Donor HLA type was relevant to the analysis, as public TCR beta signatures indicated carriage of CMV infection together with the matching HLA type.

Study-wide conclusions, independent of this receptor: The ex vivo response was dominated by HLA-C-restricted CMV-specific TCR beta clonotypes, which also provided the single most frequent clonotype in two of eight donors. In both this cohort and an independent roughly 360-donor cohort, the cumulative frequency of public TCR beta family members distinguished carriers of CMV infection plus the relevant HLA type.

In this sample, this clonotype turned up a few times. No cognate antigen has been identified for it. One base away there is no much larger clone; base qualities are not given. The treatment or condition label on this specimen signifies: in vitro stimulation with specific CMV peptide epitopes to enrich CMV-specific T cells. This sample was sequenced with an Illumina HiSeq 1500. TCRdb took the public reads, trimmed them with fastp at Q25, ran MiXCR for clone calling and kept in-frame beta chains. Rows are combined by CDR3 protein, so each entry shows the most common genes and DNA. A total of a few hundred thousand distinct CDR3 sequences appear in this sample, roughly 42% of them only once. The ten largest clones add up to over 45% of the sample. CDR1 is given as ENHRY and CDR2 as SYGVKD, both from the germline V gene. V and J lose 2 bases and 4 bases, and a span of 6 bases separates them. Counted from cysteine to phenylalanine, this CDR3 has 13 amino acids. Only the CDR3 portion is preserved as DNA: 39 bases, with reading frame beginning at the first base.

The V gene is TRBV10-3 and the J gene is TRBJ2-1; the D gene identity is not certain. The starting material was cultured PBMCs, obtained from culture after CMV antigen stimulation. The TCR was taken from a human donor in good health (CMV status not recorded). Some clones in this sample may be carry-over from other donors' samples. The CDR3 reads CAISEPLYNEQFF. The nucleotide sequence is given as TGTGCCATCAGTGAGCCTCTATACAATGAGCAGTTCTTC.